By its share, the clone carrying this TCR beta chain is large. This entry comes from a study of CD4 and CD8 cells across lung adenocarcinoma regions. V gave up 11 bases and J gave up 2 bases, with 19 bases separating them. The CDR3 has 15 amino acids. Germline V gene data show CDR1 as MNHNY and CDR2 as SVGAGI (reference sequence). TCRdb passed the PCR reads through MiXCR, listing each CDR3 protein once. The sample holds 7,500 to 8,500 distinct CDR3 sequences; roughly 54% are singletons and the top ten take about 20%. The patients had localized lung adenocarcinoma, a non-small cell subtype. The sequenced sample was CD8+ T cells from the center of a lung tumor. This TCR was recovered from a female donor with lung adenocarcinoma. The CD4 and CD8 labels of this study may be unreliable. This chain links TRBV6-6 with TRBJ2-1, with D possibly TRBD1 on 7 matching bases. CDR3 sequence reads: CAGGFQGGTYNEQFF. CDR3 DNA: TGTGCCGGAGGTTTTCAGGGGGGTACCTACAATGAGCAGTTCTTC.